This T cell receptor (beta chain) was profiled in a study of identical twins. The CDR3 sequence is 13 residues long. Deletions cut 3 bases from V and 2 bases from J, with 10 bases between. CDR1 SQVTM and CDR2 ANQGSEA come from the germline V gene. This clonotype was counted between two and nine times. Its target is unknown. General observations from the study: Findings came from cross-sectional statistics, without long-term follow-up of donors.

Via MiXCR, TCRdb re-called the 5' RACE reads, giving one row per CDR3 protein. The data hold roughly 720,000 distinct CDR3 sequences, with about 18% observed a single time. These sequences were also reported in another study, on T cells expressing NK-cell markers.

The V and J genes are TRBV29-1 and TRBJ2-5, with D tentatively TRBD1 (5 bases). The sequenced sample was PBMCs. This receptor was taken from a woman aged 18-30 years in good health. The CDR3 coding sequence is TGCAGCGTTGATGGGGCAGGACAAGAGACCCAGTACTTC. Its translation is CSVDGAGQETQYF.